This T cell receptor beta chain was captured in a study of blood T cell repertoires in COVID-19. The wider study: Italy, Spain and the United States were the sources of the convalescent and acute COVID-19 samples.

This clone was seen a single time. Original data processing: The authors estimated nucleated cell counts from reference gene primer amplification. Only in-frame clones appear in the TCRdb table, and some are missing; sequencing was by immunoSEQ multiplex PCR. For V, J and clone size, that table is used; D and trimming come from the DNA. Among over 250,000 clones, around 90% were seen once, and the ten largest hold 1%. Assignment of participants to cohorts was predicated upon participant-reported clinical history. Specimen: PBMCs or T cells enriched from blood (not recorded which). This receptor was taken from a woman aged 30 to 39 who had recovered from COVID-19.

CDR3 in amino acids: CASSPGLLVGYTF. DNA of the CDR3: TGTGCCAGCAGTCCTGGACTGTTAGTTGGCTACACCTTC. The genes are TRBV27 and TRBJ1-2, with D uncertain. Trimming took 5 bases from V and 7 from J, leaving 14 bases between them. Germline V CDR1 and CDR2: MNHEY, SMNVEV (reference sequence). The CDR3 has 13 residues.